The clone carrying this T cell receptor (beta chain) has a handful of counts. This sample stems from a study of blood T cell repertoires in COVID-19. Germline V gene data show CDR1 as LNHDA and CDR2 as SQIVND (reference sequence). The CDR3 loop spans 15 amino acids. Trimming removed 3 bases from V and 3 bases from J, with 12 bases in between. In the original processing: Cell counts per sample came from amplifying reference gene primers. The data were produced by immunoSEQ multiplex PCR, yet TCRdb's version contains in-frame clones alone and is incomplete. The DNA gave D and trimming, while V, J and clone size come from that table. The sample holds 150,000 to 200,000 clones, more than 75% seen once.

Sequences were obtained from peripheral blood. This clonotype originated in a middle-aged woman with COVID-19, enrolled during active disease. This sequence joins TRBV19 and TRBJ1-3, with D possibly TRBD1 on 6 matching bases. CDR3 residues: CASSIGQFVGNTIYF. The DNA for the CDR3 is TGTGCCAGTAGTATCGGACAGTTTGTTGGAAACACCATATATTTT.